The source of this T cell receptor beta chain is a study of shared T cell receptors in the human thymus (dated by TCRdb to the early 2020s). For the study in its entirety: The study examined how the human thymus generates shared, self-reactive T-cell receptor alpha chains.

Libraries were made using the immunoSEQ multiplex PCR assay. Sourced from immuneACCESS, this table was stored by TCRdb with only in-frame sequences that have V and J called. A share of the clones is absent; for the studies checked, an unresolved V gene accounts for under half, and the remainder has no known explanation. This sample comprises about 660,000 clones, 88% of them detected only once. Jointly, the top ten make up roughly 0.0097% of the sample. There are 13 amino acids in the CDR3, from cysteine to phenylalanine inclusive. CDR3 DNA only is kept here, 39 bases in frame from base 1. The germline V gene sets CDR1 to SNHLY and CDR2 to FYNNEI. Germline trimming amounts to 9 bases on V and 6 bases on J, with 10 as the count of junction bases outside the gene matches. Concerning this clone itself: The clone's antigen remains unknown. No much larger clone is present one base from it, and per-base qualities are unavailable.

This sample was also put to use in a study of human thymus T cells. As the second publication notes: The donors were immunologically healthy infants in Finland who had open corrective cardiac surgery for congenital heart defects. Thymus tissue was collected as surgical resects that were removed during corrective cardiac surgery. Biased V and J gene segment usage appeared to be present in both thymic and peripheral blood repertoires. The related research reported highly overlapping thymic TCR repertoires among unrelated individuals. TCR alpha and beta repertoires from roughly eight infant thymus samples and a few related peripheral blood samples were characterized in the study. Donor ages ranging from roughly 7 to 250 days were recorded, and 5 or 6 male and a couple of female infants were included in the cohort. Thymocytes were mechanically released from the tissue and were stored as pellets of roughly 9-31 million cells at -70 degrees C. Genomic DNA was extracted from frozen cell pellets with a QIAsymphony instrument. The immunoSEQ multiplex PCR assay was used to amplify the TCRB and TCRAD loci from a standardized quantity of quality-controlled genomic DNA. The amplicons covered the V(D)J region and were long enough to include the CDR3 and to identify the V and J genes. Amplicon sequencing was performed on an Illumina platform through the commercial immunoSEQ service. Primer bias and sequencing errors were corrected using previously described methods, and TCRAD and TCRB definitions followed the IMGT database. immunoSEQ Analyzer 3.0 and VDJTools were used for repertoire analysis, which covered basic statistics, V/J segment usage, diversity estimates, rarefaction and pairwise overlap. To estimate diversity, the Chao1, ChaoE, Efron-Thisted, Shannon and inverse Simpson indices were applied, and diversity was also estimated on datasets down-sampled to the smallest sample. Repertoire overlap used strict matching of CDR3 nucleotide sequence, V gene and J gene, with Jaccard-based multidimensional scaling clustering. On average, thymus samples gave 800,000 or so unique TCRB clonotypes, whereas blood samples gave 75,000 to 85,000.

The sequence was obtained from a boy younger than two with a congenital heart defect. Donor details come from another sample of the same person, matched by shared clones. The sequence is built from TRBV2 and TRBJ2-7; TRBD2 fits 8 bases in the junction. Sequencing was carried out using thymocytes. For the CDR3, the sequence is CAREGTRVGEQYF. The sequence in DNA is TGTGCCAGGGAAGGGACTAGGGTGGGCGAGCAGTACTTC. Extended through the reference TRBV2 and TRBJ2-7 proteins, this CDR3 yields the full variable domain: EPEVTQTPSHQVTQMGQEVILRCVPISNHLYFYWYRQILGQKVEFLVSFYNNEISEKSEIFDDQFSVERPDGSNFTLKIRSTKLEDSAMYFCAREGTRVGEQYFGPGTRLTVT.